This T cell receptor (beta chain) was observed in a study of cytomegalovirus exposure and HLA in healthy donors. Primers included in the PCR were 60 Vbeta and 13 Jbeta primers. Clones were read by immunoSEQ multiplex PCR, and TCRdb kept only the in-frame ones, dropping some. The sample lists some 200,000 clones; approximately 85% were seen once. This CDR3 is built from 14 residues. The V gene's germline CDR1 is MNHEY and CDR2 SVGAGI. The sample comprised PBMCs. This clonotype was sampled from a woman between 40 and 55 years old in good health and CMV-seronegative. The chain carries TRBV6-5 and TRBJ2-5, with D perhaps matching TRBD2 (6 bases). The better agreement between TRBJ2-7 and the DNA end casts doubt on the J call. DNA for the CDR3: TGTGCCTCCGGCGGGGCCCCTCTTTCCTACGAGCAGTACTTC. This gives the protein CASGGAPLSYEQYF.